These 3 T cell receptor beta chains were all obtained from the same sample, sequenced in a study of blood T cell repertoires in COVID-19. Only in-frame clones appear in the TCRdb table, and some are missing; sequencing was by immunoSEQ multiplex PCR. The sample includes 200,000 or so clones, 65% to 90% of them seen just once. The sequenced sample consisted of peripheral blood. The receptors come from a man between 35 and 55 years old who had recovered from COVID-19.

The chain's CDR3 is CAISESARETGNTEAFF. CDR3 nucleotides: TGTGCCATCAGTGAGTCTGCCAGGGAAACGGGGAACACTGAAGCTTTCTTT. The gene calls are TRBV10-3 and TRBJ1-1; weak D call: TRBD1 (5 bases). V lost 0 bases and J lost 1, with 15 bases in between. The CDR3 is 17 amino acids. CDR1 is ENHRY, CDR2 SYGVKD, per germline.

The CDR3 region has the DNA TGTGCCAGCAGCTTAGTTGGGACACCCTATGGCTACACCTTC. As protein: CASSLVGTPYGYTF. The V and J genes are TRBV7-9 and TRBJ1-2, with a weak D call TRBD1 (6 bases). The CDR3 is made up of 14 amino acids. Deletions cut 1 base from V and 4 bases from J, with 10 bases between. CDR1 and CDR2 from the germline V gene are SEHNR and FQNEAQ (reference sequence).

The J gene is TRBJ2-7, the V gene TRBV7-2; D is perhaps TRBD1 (7 bases). Germline CDR1 reads SGHTA; CDR2 reads FQGNSA. This CDR3 has 15 amino acids. The V gene lost 5 bases and the J gene lost 7 bases, with 21 bases spanning the gap. The CDR3 loop reads CASSQQGTPGEEQYF. In DNA form, the CDR3 reads TGTGCCAGCAGCCAACAGGGGACGCCGGGGGAGGAGCAGTACTTC.